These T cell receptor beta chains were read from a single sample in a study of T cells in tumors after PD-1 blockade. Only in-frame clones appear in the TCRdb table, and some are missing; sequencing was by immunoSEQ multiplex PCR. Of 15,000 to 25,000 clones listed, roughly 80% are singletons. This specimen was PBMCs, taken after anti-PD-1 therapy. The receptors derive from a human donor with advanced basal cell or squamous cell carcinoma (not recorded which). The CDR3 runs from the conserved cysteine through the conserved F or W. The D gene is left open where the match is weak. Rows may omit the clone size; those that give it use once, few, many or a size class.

CDR3: CASSPGGYSYNEQFF
DNA: TGTGCCAGCAGTCCTGGGGGGTATTCCTACAATGAGCAGTTCTTC
size: once
V: TRBV28
D: -
length: 15
J: TRBJ2-1

CDR3: CASRREGRTGELFF
DNA: TGTGCCAGCAGGAGGGAGGGCCGCACCGGGGAGCTGTTTTTT
size: -
V: TRBV2
D: TRBD2
length: 14
J: TRBJ2-2

CDR3: CAISVSGVNTGELFF
DNA: TGTGCCATCAGTGTTTCAGGGGTGAACACCGGGGAGCTGTTTTTT
size: -
V: TRBV10-3
D: -
length: 15
J: TRBJ2-2

CDR3: CASMATGDWGELFF
DNA: TGTGCCAGCATGGCAACAGGGGATTGGGGGGAGCTGTTTTTT
size: -
V: TRBV25-1
D: TRBD1
length: 14
J: TRBJ2-2

CDR3: CASSPGTPTYEQYF
DNA: TGTGCCAGTAGTCCAGGGACACCCACCTACGAGCAGTACTTC
size: -
V: TRBV19
D: -
length: 14
J: TRBJ2-7

CDR3: CASSSSTGGSYSGANVLTF
DNA: TGTGCCAGCAGTTCCTCGACAGGGGGGAGCTACTCTGGGGCCAACGTCCTGACTTTC
size: -
V: TRBV27
D: TRBD1
length: 19
J: TRBJ2-6

CDR3: CANGRGTEAFF
DNA: TGTGCCAACGGTCGGGGCACTGAAGCTTTCTTT
size: -
V: TRBV6-5
D: -
length: 11
J: TRBJ1-1

CDR3: CASSLAGSQSSYEQYF
DNA: TGTGCCAGCAGCTTAGCTGGGAGTCAAAGCTCCTACGAGCAGTACTTC
size: -
V: TRBV7-2
D: -
length: 16
J: TRBJ2-7

CDR3: CATSDSAGKLFF
DNA: TGTGCCACCAGTGATTCAGCAGGGAAACTGTTTTTT
size: few
V: TRBV24-1
D: -
length: 12
J: TRBJ1-4

CDR3: CASSLAETGPETQYF
DNA: TGTGCCAGCAGCTTGGCGGAGACAGGGCCAGAGACCCAGTACTTC
size: -
V: TRBV5-4
D: TRBD1
length: 15
J: TRBJ2-5

CDR3: CASSPGGNYNEQFF
DNA: TGTGCCAGTAGTCCGGGAGGTAACTACAATGAGCAGTTCTTC
size: -
V: TRBV19
D: TRBD2
length: 14
J: TRBJ2-1

CDR3: CASSQDPFSGGAPHEQYF
DNA: TGTGCCAGCAGCCAAGATCCCTTTAGCGGGGGGGCCCCCCACGAGCAGTACTTC
size: -
V: TRBV4-2
D: TRBD2
length: 18
J: TRBJ2-7

CDR3: CASSSDRGLISYGYTF
DNA: TGTGCCAGCAGTTCTGACAGGGGTCTTATTAGCTATGGCTACACCTTC
size: -
V: TRBV7-2
D: TRBD1
length: 16
J: TRBJ1-2

CDR3: CASSQGQGNEKLFF
DNA: TGTGCCAGCAGTCAAGGACAGGGAAATGAAAAACTGTTTTTT
size: -
V: TRBV7-9
D: TRBD1
length: 14
J: TRBJ1-4

CDR3: CASSNRDRGLYEQYF
DNA: TGTGCCAGCAGCAACCGGGACAGGGGGTTGTACGAGCAGTACTTC
size: -
V: TRBV5-5
D: TRBD1
length: 15
J: TRBJ2-7

CDR3: CASHSWGSEQFF
DNA: TGTGCCAGCCATTCGTGGGGAAGTGAGCAGTTCTTC
size: -
V: TRBV12-3/TRBV12-4
D: -
length: 12
J: TRBJ2-1

CDR3: CASSPGPGELFF
DNA: TGTGCCAGCAGTCCGGGACCCGGGGAGCTGTTTTTT
size: -
V: TRBV27
D: -
length: 12
J: TRBJ2-2

CDR3: CASSYSSGGEEKLFF
DNA: TGTGCCAGCAGTTACTCGAGCGGGGGAGAGGAAAAACTGTTTTTT
size: once
V: TRBV6-5
D: -
length: 15
J: TRBJ1-4

CDR3: CASSQGTSGANVLTF
DNA: TGTGCCAGCAGCCAAGGAACCTCTGGGGCCAACGTCCTGACTTTC
size: -
V: TRBV3-1/TRBV3-2
D: -
length: 15
J: TRBJ2-6

CDR3: CASSSRDFTMDEQYF
DNA: TGTGCCAGCAGCTCTAGGGACTTCACCATGGACGAGCAGTACTTC
size: -
V: TRBV13
D: -
length: 15
J: TRBJ2-7

CDR3: CASGAGEETQYF
DNA: TGTGCCAGCGGGGCAGGGGAAGAGACCCAGTACTTC
size: -
V: TRBV6-5
D: -
length: 12
J: TRBJ2-5

CDR3: CASPWDRCRTEQFF
DNA: TGCGCCAGTCCTTGGGACAGGTGTAGGACTGAGCAGTTCTTC
size: -
V: TRBV10-1
D: TRBD1
length: 14
J: TRBJ2-1

CDR3: CASSEQGLGSTQYF
DNA: TGTGCCAGCAGTGAACAGGGACTGGGTTCGACCCAGTACTTC
size: -
V: TRBV6-1
D: -
length: 14
J: TRBJ2-5

CDR3: CASGRGAGGEQFF
DNA: TGTGCCAGCGGACGGGGGGCCGGGGGTGAGCAGTTCTTC
size: -
V: TRBV7-9
D: -
length: 13
J: TRBJ2-1

CDR3: CASTVEGRGGENSPLHF
DNA: TGTGCCAGCACAGTTGAGGGAAGGGGGGGGGAGAATTCACCCCTCCACTTT
size: once
V: TRBV28
D: -
length: 17
J: TRBJ1-6

CDR3: CASSIWGLAGDGTDTQYF
DNA: TGTGCCAGCAGCATATGGGGACTAGCGGGAGACGGCACAGATACGCAGTATTTT
size: -
V: TRBV7-9
D: TRBD2
length: 18
J: TRBJ2-3

CDR3: CATSDSVRVGTDTQYF
DNA: TGTGCCACCAGTGACTCGGTTAGAGTCGGCACAGATACGCAGTATTTT
size: -
V: TRBV24-1
D: -
length: 16
J: TRBJ2-3

CDR3: CATSRGGTVQETQYF
DNA: TGTGCCACCAGCAGAGGTGGGACGGTCCAAGAGACCCAGTACTTC
size: -
V: TRBV15
D: -
length: 15
J: TRBJ2-5

CDR3: CASSYSPGLADTQYF
DNA: TGTGCCAGCAGTTACTCCCCGGGGTTGGCAGATACGCAGTATTTT
size: -
V: TRBV6-5
D: -
length: 15
J: TRBJ2-3

CDR3: CASSYSIGGKGNTIYF
DNA: TGTGCCAGCAGTTACTCGATAGGGGGGAAGGGAAACACCATATATTTT
size: -
V: TRBV6-5
D: -
length: 16
J: TRBJ1-3